One sample yielded the 9 T cell receptor beta chains listed below, sequenced in a study of T cells in localized non-small cell lung cancer. Produced via immunoSEQ multiplex PCR; TCRdb's table is partial and in-frame only. The table has 52,000 or so clones, over 80% seen once. The input for sequencing was peripheral blood mononuclear cells, taken before any cancer treatment. The receptors stem from a man aged 40 to 75 with stage III lung adenocarcinoma.

Here the CDR3 reads CASSPSPTGLSVYGYTF. The CDR3 DNA reads TGTGCCAGCTCCCCTTCCCCGACGGGACTCTCGGTTTATGGCTACACCTTC. J is TRBJ1-2 and V is TRBV18; D perhaps matches TRBD1 (5 bases). Germline V CDR1 and CDR2: KGHSH, LQKENI. Trimming shortened V by 6 bases and J by 5 bases, and 25 bases separated the two germline ends. The CDR3 has 17 amino acids.

The chain uses TRBV6-6 and TRBJ2-7; D is ambiguous. The germline gives CDR1 MNHNY, CDR2 SVGAGI (reference sequence). Deletions cut 0 bases from V and 3 bases from J, with 9 bases between. The CDR3 consists of 14 residues. CDR3 coding DNA: TGTGCCAGCAGTTACTCGAGCAGCAGCTACGAGCAGTACTTC. Translating gives CASSYSSSSYEQYF.

The gene calls are TRBV7-9 and TRBJ2-7, with D perhaps TRBD2 (5 bases). Trimming took off 5 bases at V and 6 bases at J, with 17 bases between the two ends. The CDR3 runs 14 residues. CDR1 is SEHNR and CDR2 is FQNEAQ in the germline V gene (reference sequence). CDR3 bases: TGTGCCAGCAGCCACCCCCGTTCTCGGGGCGAGCAGTACTTC. Translating it yields CASSHPRSRGEQYF. Supplemented by reference TRBV7-9 and TRBJ2-7, the full variable domain reads DTGVSQNPRHKITKRGQNVTFRCDPISEHNRLYWYRQTLGQGPEFLTYFQNEAQLEKSRLLSDRFSAERPKGSFSTLEIQRTEQGDSAMYLCASSHPRSRGEQYFGPGTRLTVT.

The rearrangement joins TRBV18 to TRBJ2-1, with 7 nucleotides matching TRBD1. This CDR3 has 15 residues. Trimming at V came to 3 bases and at J to 4 bases, leaving 6 bases not matched to a gene. CDR1 is KGHSH and CDR2 is LQKENI in the germline V gene. In DNA form, the CDR3 reads TGTGCCAGCTCACCCCCCAGGGGGAATTACAATGAGCAGTTCTTC. As protein: CASSPPRGNYNEQFF.

The chain links TRBV28 to TRBJ2-3; D not resolved. Trimming took off 4 bases at V and 5 bases at J, with 4 bases between the two ends. The germline V gene has CDR1 MDHEN and CDR2 SYDVKM. The CDR3 runs 11 residues. The CDR3 sequence is CASSYQDTQYF. The CDR3 nucleotides read TGTGCCAGCAGTTACCAAGATACGCAGTATTTT.

The V call is TRBV19, the J call TRBJ2-2; 11 nucleotides agree with TRBD2. The length of the CDR3 is 16 residues. Germline V lookup: CDR1 LNHDA, CDR2 SQIVND (reference sequence). The V and J ends lost 5 bases and 5 bases, in that order; junction bases with no gene match: 7. In DNA, the CDR3 is TGTGCCAGTAGTCCTAGCGGGGGGAAACGAACCGGGGAGCTGTTTTTT. Its translation: CASSPSGGKRTGELFF.

The CDR3 sequence: CAIRGIEGSYEQYF. The CDR3 DNA follows: TGTGCCATCAGGGGAATCGAAGGCTCCTACGAGCAGTACTTC. This chain connects TRBV10-3 to TRBJ2-7; D remains ambiguous. Trimming shortened V by 6 bases and J by 0 bases, and 12 bases separated the two germline ends. Germline V gene data show CDR1 as ENHRY and CDR2 as SYGVKD. This CDR3 is 14 amino acids long.

The genes are TRBV19 and TRBJ2-5, with 9 bases fitting TRBD2. The J segment lost 3 bases and the V segment lost 6 bases, leaving 20 bases of the junction unmatched. The CDR3 sequence is 19 residues long. CDR1 and CDR2 from the germline V gene are LNHDA and SQIVND (reference sequence). In DNA, the CDR3 is TGTGCCAGTAGCCCCCCCGAGGGGCGGGAGGGCCGAGCGGAAGAGACCCAGTACTTC. Its translation is CASSPPEGREGRAEETQYF.

The chain carries TRBV5-1 and TRBJ2-1, with 12 positions matching TRBD2. This CDR3 spans 17 amino acids. The germline V gene has CDR1 SGHRS and CDR2 YFSETQ. Trimming at V came to 0 bases and at J to 8 bases, leaving 9 bases not matched to a gene. CDR3 sequence reads: CASSLDGLAGGPYEQFF. CDR3 DNA sequence: TGCGCCAGCAGCTTGGATGGTCTAGCGGGAGGGCCTTATGAGCAGTTCTTC.